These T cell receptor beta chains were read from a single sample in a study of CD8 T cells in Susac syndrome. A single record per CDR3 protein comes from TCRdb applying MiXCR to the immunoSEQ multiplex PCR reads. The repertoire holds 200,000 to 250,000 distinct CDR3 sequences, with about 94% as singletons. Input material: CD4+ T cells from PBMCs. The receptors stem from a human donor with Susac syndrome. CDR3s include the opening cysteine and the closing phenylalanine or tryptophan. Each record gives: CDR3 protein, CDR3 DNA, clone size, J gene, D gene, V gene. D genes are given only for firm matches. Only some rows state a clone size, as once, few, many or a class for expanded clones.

CASSDQTPGQGFGYTF | TGTGCCAGCAGTGATCAAACCCCGGGACAGGGATTCGGCTACACCTTC | NA | TRBJ1-2 | TRBD1 | TRBV25-1
CASSQEPNGETQYF | TGTGCCAGCAGCCAAGAACCGAATGGGGAGACCCAGTACTTC | NA | TRBJ2-5 | NA | TRBV4-2
CASSQDVGFSGANVLTF | TGTGCCAGCAGCCAAGATGTGGGGTTCTCTGGGGCCAACGTCCTGACTTTC | NA | TRBJ2-6 | NA | TRBV3-1
CASSPPGQVSGYTF | TGCGCCAGCAGCCCGCCGGGACAGGTCTCTGGCTACACCTTC | NA | TRBJ1-2 | TRBD1 | TRBV4-1
CASSSQGYNEQFF | TGTGCCAGCAGCTCCCAGGGTTACAATGAGCAGTTCTTC | few | TRBJ2-1 | NA | TRBV7-2
CASSVEDEQFF | TGTGCCAGCAGCGTGGAGGATGAGCAGTTCTTC | once | TRBJ2-1 | NA | TRBV9
CASSLEGATNYGYTF | TGTGCCAGCAGTTTAGAGGGGGCAACAAACTATGGCTACACCTTC | NA | TRBJ1-2 | TRBD1 | TRBV6-5
CATSSGLAGITDTQYF | TGTGCCACCAGCTCTGGACTAGCGGGGATCACAGATACGCAGTATTTT | NA | TRBJ2-3 | TRBD2 | TRBV15
CASSLDQDPPWEQYF | TGCGCCAGCAGCTTGGATCAGGACCCGCCCTGGGAGCAGTACTTC | NA | TRBJ2-7 | NA | TRBV5-1
CASTQGTFSSYNSPLHF | TGTGCCAGCACCCAAGGAACATTTAGCTCCTATAATTCACCCCTCCACTTT | NA | TRBJ1-6 | NA | TRBV12-3/TRBV12-4
CASSLAAGNGYTF | TGTGCCAGCAGCTTAGCGGCGGGTAATGGCTACACCTTC | NA | TRBJ1-2 | NA | TRBV7-9
CASSPRQGQRKTQYF | TGTGCCAGCAGCCCCCGACAGGGGCAACGCAAGACCCAGTACTTC | NA | TRBJ2-5 | TRBD1 | TRBV28
CASSLAGTGMWGANVLTF | TGCGCCAGCAGCTTGGCCGGGACAGGGATGTGGGGGGCCAACGTCCTGACTTTC | once | TRBJ2-6 | TRBD1 | TRBV5-1
CASSYSRTGGGYTF | TGTGCCAGCAGCTACTCCCGGACAGGGGGTGGCTACACCTTC | NA | TRBJ1-2 | TRBD1 | TRBV3-1
CASSPLGTGLAYEQYF | TGTGCCAGCAGCCCCCTGGGGACAGGGTTAGCCTACGAGCAGTACTTC | NA | TRBJ2-7 | TRBD1 | TRBV7-9